This T cell receptor (beta chain) was sequenced during a study of shared clonotypes between healthy human individuals. The length of the CDR3 is 14 residues. V shed 1 base and J shed 4 bases, with 11 bases lying between them. CDR1 is LNHDA and CDR2 is SQIVND in the germline V gene (reference sequence). CD45RO negativity and positive selection for CCR7 defined naive CD8 cells, a population that excluded terminally differentiated effector memory CD45RA+ cells. Each subset's genomic DNA was split evenly across several immunoSEQ plates. Repertoires were generated with immunoSEQ multiplex PCR, while TCRdb's copy carries only in-frame clones and drops some. The sample has about 800,000 clones; 96% are singletons.

The gene calls are TRBV19 and TRBJ2-7; D call uncertain. Input material: naive CD8+ T cells sorted from blood. The TCR comes from a young man in good health. In DNA, the CDR3 is TGTGCCAGTAGTATAGGCCCTGGGCAGTACGAGCAGTACTTC. The encoded protein is CASSIGPGQYEQYF.